The present entry profiles one T cell receptor beta chain with its context. Its antigen remains unidentified. The CDR3 has 15 amino acids. The germline V gene encodes CDR1 SGHVS and CDR2 FQNEAQ. V lost 5 bases, J lost 8 bases, and 5 bases stayed unmatched. This specimen belongs to a study of fetal regulatory T cell absence and autoimmunity. Overall study findings and caveats: Pancreas and cord blood did not differ much in TRB family usage.

This was a survey-level run. The table came from immunoSEQ multiplex PCR; TCRdb's copy has only in-frame clones and leaves some out. Altogether approximately 94,000 clones are present, 55% to 75% being singletons, with the ten largest covering 2%. The source material was pancreas tissue. This chain connects TRBV7-8 to TRBJ2-1, with TRBD2 matching 14 bases. The clonotype was recovered from a male donor with IPEX syndrome. The CDR3 here is CASSPWTSGGHEQFF. In nucleotides, the CDR3 is TGTGCCAGCAGCCCCTGGACTAGCGGGGGGCATGAGCAGTTCTTC.